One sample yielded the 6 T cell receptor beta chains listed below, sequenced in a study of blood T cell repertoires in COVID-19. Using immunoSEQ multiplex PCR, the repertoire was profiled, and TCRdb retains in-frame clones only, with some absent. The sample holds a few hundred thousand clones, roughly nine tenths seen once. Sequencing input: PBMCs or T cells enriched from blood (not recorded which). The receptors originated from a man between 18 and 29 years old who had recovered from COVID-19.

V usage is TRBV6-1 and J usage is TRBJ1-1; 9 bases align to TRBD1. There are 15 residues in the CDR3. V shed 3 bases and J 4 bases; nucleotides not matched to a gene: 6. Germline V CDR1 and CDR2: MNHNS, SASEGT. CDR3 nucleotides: TGTGCCAGCAGTGATTACAGGGGGCTATTCACTGAAGCTTTCTTT. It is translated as CASSDYRGLFTEAFF.

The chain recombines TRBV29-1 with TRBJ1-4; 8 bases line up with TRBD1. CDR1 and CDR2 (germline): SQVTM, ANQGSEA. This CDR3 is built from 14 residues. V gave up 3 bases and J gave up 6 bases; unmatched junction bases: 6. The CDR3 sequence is CSVDSQTGDEKLFF. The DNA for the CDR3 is TGCAGCGTTGATTCCCAGACAGGGGATGAAAAACTGTTTTTT.

The CDR3 sequence: CASSLAGGIYSPLHF. Written as DNA, the CDR3 is TGTGCCAGCAGCTTGGCAGGGGGAATTTATTCACCCCTCCACTTT. V usage is TRBV5-4 and J usage is TRBJ1-6; 7 nucleotides line up with TRBD1. The CDR3 spans 15 residues. V shed 0 bases and J 8 bases; nucleotides not matched to a gene: 5. In germline, CDR1 is SGHNT, CDR2 YYREEE (reference sequence).

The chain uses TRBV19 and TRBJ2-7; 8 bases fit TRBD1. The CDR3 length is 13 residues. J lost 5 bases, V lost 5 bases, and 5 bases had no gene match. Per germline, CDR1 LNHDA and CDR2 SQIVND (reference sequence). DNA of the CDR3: TGTGCCAGTAGTGGACAGGGAGTCCACGAGCAGTACTTC. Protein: CASSGQGVHEQYF.

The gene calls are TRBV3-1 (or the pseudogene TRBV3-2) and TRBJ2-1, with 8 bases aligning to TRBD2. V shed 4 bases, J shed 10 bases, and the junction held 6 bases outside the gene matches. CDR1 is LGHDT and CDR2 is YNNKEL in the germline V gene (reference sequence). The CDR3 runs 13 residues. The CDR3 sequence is CASSPNGGGEQFF. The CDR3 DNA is TGTGCCAGCAGCCCAAATGGCGGGGGGGAGCAGTTCTTC.

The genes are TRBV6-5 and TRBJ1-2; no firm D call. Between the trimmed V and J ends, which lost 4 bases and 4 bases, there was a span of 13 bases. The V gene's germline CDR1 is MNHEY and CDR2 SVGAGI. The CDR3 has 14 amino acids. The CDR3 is CASSFSSLLYGYTF. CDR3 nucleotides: TGTGCCAGCAGTTTCTCATCCCTTCTCTATGGCTACACCTTC.